This entry features one TCR beta chain sequence. Its target is unknown. Looked up from germline, CDR1 is SGHAT and CDR2 is FQNNGV. Trimming at V came to 2 bases and at J to 9 bases, leaving 4 bases not matched to a gene. The CDR3 runs to 15 residues. This record belongs to a study of shared clonotypes between healthy human individuals. Study context: Each donor contributed plates that comprised three CD4 naive, three CD4 memory, two CD8 naive and one CD8 memory.

Regarding the study as a whole: Clonotype sharing levels among donors were expected to vary with sequencing depth. For sorted subsets, rarefaction showed incomplete sequencing despite large depth.

Terminally differentiated effector memory CD45RA+ cells were left out of the naive CD8 fraction, which was CD45RO-negative and positively selected for CCR7. Only in-frame clones appear in the TCRdb table, and some are missing; sequencing was by immunoSEQ multiplex PCR. The sample has about 1.9 million clones; about 94% are singletons. The receptor was derived from a man aged 18 to 30 in good health. Some clones in this sample may be carry-over from other donors' samples. This chain uses TRBV11-2 with TRBJ2-1; 13 bases fit TRBD2. The sequencing sample was made of naive CD8+ T cells from PBMCs. As DNA, the CDR3 is TGTGCCAGCAGCTTAACTAGCGGGAGGGCCTTTGAGCAGTTCTTC. It specifies CASSLTSGRAFEQFF.